This is a list of T cell receptor beta chains from one sample in a study of blood T cell repertoires in COVID-19. The table came from immunoSEQ multiplex PCR; TCRdb's copy has only in-frame clones and leaves some out. This table has under 300,000 clones, 84% appearing once. Source material: peripheral blood. The receptors shown here come from a human donor with COVID-19, enrolled during active disease. The donor label of this sample is uncertain. Each CDR3 is given with its conserved first and last residue. The order of the fields is clone size, D gene, V gene, J gene, CDR3 length, CDR3 DNA, CDR3 protein. The D gene is left open where the match is weak. Rows give clone size only sometimes, using once, few, many, or a class for an expanded clone.

-	-	TRBV9	TRBJ2-3	12	TGTGCCAGCAGCGTAGTGGACTTCCCGCAGTATTTT	CASSVVDFPQYF
-	TRBD1	TRBV7-7	TRBJ2-7	14	TGTGCTAGCAGCTTCTCGACAGGGTCTGACGAGCAGTACTTC	CASSFSTGSDEQYF
-	-	TRBV6-6	TRBJ2-7	15	TGTGCCAGCAGCCCTCCTCGAAACCCTAACTACGAGCAGTACTTC	CASSPPRNPNYEQYF
-	TRBD2	TRBV5-1	TRBJ2-5	14	TGCGCCAGCAGCTCTACGACTAGCGAGGAGACCCAGTACTTC	CASSSTTSEETQYF
-	-	TRBV6-5	TRBJ2-1	13	TGTGCCAGCAATCGAGGGAAGCAGGATGAGCAGTTCTTC	CASNRGKQDEQFF
-	TRBD1	TRBV12-3/TRBV12-4	TRBJ2-1	12	TGTGCCAGCAGTTGGTGGACAGGGGCAGTGTTCTTC	CASSWWTGAVFF
-	TRBD2	TRBV5-1	TRBJ2-5	14	TGCGCCAGCAGCTTCACTAGCGGCCAAGAGACCCAGTACTTC	CASSFTSGQETQYF
-	-	TRBV5-1	TRBJ1-1	16	TGCGCCAGCAGTACCCGCGGGGCGGGGGCGGACACTGAAGCTTTCTTT	CASSTRGAGADTEAFF
-	-	TRBV29-1	TRBJ1-2	15	TGCAGCGTAGGGACTGGGACGGATCCTAACTATGGCTACACCTTC	CSVGTGTDPNYGYTF
-	TRBD1	TRBV6-5	TRBJ1-1	14	TGTGCCAGCAGGAGGGGACAGGGGGCCACTGAAGCTTTCTTT	CASRRGQGATEAFF
-	-	TRBV11-2	TRBJ2-2	15	TGTGCCAGCAGCTTTCAGCGGACGAACACCGGGGAGCTGTTTTTT	CASSFQRTNTGELFF
-	TRBD1	TRBV12-3/TRBV12-4	TRBJ1-5	13	TGTGCCACAGGGGGGCGGAGCAATCAGCCCCAGCATTTT	CATGGRSNQPQHF
-	TRBD1	TRBV12-3/TRBV12-4	TRBJ2-7	13	TGTGCCAGCAATCGGGACAGACCCTACGAGCAGTACTTC	CASNRDRPYEQYF
few	-	TRBV19	TRBJ1-1	16	TGTGCCAGTAGTATGGGAGAGCTCCGGGTGAACACTGAAGCTTTCTTT	CASSMGELRVNTEAFF
-	-	TRBV5-1	TRBJ1-3	16	TGCGCCAGCAGCTTGGTCGGACAAACCGCTGGAAACACCATATATTTT	CASSLVGQTAGNTIYF
-	-	TRBV30	TRBJ2-3	16	TGTGCCGGGGGGGGGCCTAGCGGATCTAGCACAGATACGCAGTATTTT	CAGGGPSGSSTDTQYF
-	-	TRBV5-4	TRBJ2-5	13	TGTGCCAGCAGCTGGGAGTACCAAGAGACCCAGTACTTC	CASSWEYQETQYF
few	TRBD2	TRBV19	TRBJ2-4	15	TGTGCCAGCTCCGCTAGCGGAGGAGCCAAAAACATTCAGTACTTC	CASSASGGAKNIQYF
few	TRBD1	TRBV28	TRBJ1-5	15	TGTGCCAGCAGTGGACAGGGGAGTGGCGATCAGCCCCAGCATTTT	CASSGQGSGDQPQHF
few	TRBD1	TRBV29-1	TRBJ2-2	14	TGCAGCGTTGAAGAGAACAGGGGCACCGGGGAGCTGTTTTTT	CSVEENRGTGELFF
-	-	TRBV19	TRBJ2-5	13	TGTGCCAGTAGTCCCGGGAGACAAGAGACCCAGTACTTC	CASSPGRQETQYF
-	TRBD2	TRBV29-1	TRBJ2-7	16	TGCAGCGTTGAAGGAATTAGGCGGGAGGGCCACTACGAGCAGTACTTC	CSVEGIRREGHYEQYF
-	TRBD2	TRBV14	TRBJ2-1	15	TGTGCCAGCAGCCCGACTTTGGGACTACCTCAGGATCCGTTCTTC	CASSPTLGLPQDPFF
-	-	TRBV7-2	TRBJ2-3	15	TGTGCCAGCAGGTTGCGGGTGACTAGCACAGATACGCAGTATTTT	CASRLRVTSTDTQYF
-	-	TRBV6-1	TRBJ1-5	14	TGTGCCAGCAGTGACCGCAGGGAAAGTCAGCCCCAGCATTTT	CASSDRRESQPQHF
-	-	TRBV6-2/TRBV6-3	TRBJ2-7	14	TGTGCCAGCAGCCGGGAGCGGAGCTCCTACGAGCAGTACTTC	CASSRERSSYEQYF
-	TRBD2	TRBV30	TRBJ2-3	13	TGTGCCTGGAGTAATCTAGCGGAAGATACGCAGTATTTT	CAWSNLAEDTQYF
-	TRBD2	TRBV27	TRBJ2-1	16	TGTGCCAGCAGTTCCCCAGCGGGAGGGCCGTACAATGAGCAGTTCTTC	CASSSPAGGPYNEQFF
-	TRBD2	TRBV11-2	TRBJ2-7	16	TGTGCCAGCAGTCCTCCCAGCGCGGGAGTTTTACTCGAGCAGTACTTC	CASSPPSAGVLLEQYF
-	TRBD1	TRBV30	TRBJ2-7	17	TGTGCCTGGAGTTCAACAGGGGGCAGGGGGTTTTTCTACGAGCAGTACTTC	CAWSSTGGRGFFYEQYF
once	TRBD1	TRBV7-8	TRBJ1-2	15	TGTGCCAGCAGCTTACGTGACAGGGCGAACTATGGCTACACCTTC	CASSLRDRANYGYTF
-	TRBD1	TRBV2	TRBJ1-2	15	TGTGCCAGCAGTGATCAGGGGGCCGGTGTAAATGGCTACACCTTC	CASSDQGAGVNGYTF
-	TRBD1	TRBV6-1	TRBJ2-4	16	TGTGCCAGCAGTGAAGAAGGGACAGGGGTAAAAAACATTCAGTACTTC	CASSEEGTGVKNIQYF
-	-	TRBV2	TRBJ1-2	14	TGTGCCAGCGCGTCTCGGCAGGGTGGCTATGGCTACACCTTC	CASASRQGGYGYTF
-	TRBD2	TRBV5-4	TRBJ2-1	17	TGTGCCAGCAGCTTGGGTCGTAGCGGGAACTCCTACAATGAGCAGTTCTTC	CASSLGRSGNSYNEQFF
-	-	TRBV19	TRBJ1-1	14	TGTGCCAGTACCCTCCGGGGTCACGACACTGAAGCTTTCTTT	CASTLRGHDTEAFF
-	TRBD1	TRBV28	TRBJ2-2	15	TGTGCCAGCAGTTTGGGACAGGCCTACACCGGGGAGCTGTTTTTT	CASSLGQAYTGELFF
-	TRBD2	TRBV6-5	TRBJ2-2	16	TGTGCCAGCAGTTACTCTCTAGCGGGAGGGCACTGGGAGCTGTTTTTT	CASSYSLAGGHWELFF
few	TRBD1	TRBV29-1	TRBJ2-7	15	TGCAGCGTTGAAGAGGGACAGGGGGCGGGCTACGAGCAGTACTTC	CSVEEGQGAGYEQYF
-	-	TRBV18	TRBJ2-5	14	TGTGCCAGCTCACCGACAGGCAACCAAGAGACCCAGTACTTC	CASSPTGNQETQYF
-	-	TRBV18	TRBJ2-3	13	TGTGCCAGCTCACCAGGCAGCACAGATACGCAGTATTTT	CASSPGSTDTQYF
-	-	TRBV4-3	TRBJ1-4	15	TGCGCCAGCAGCCAAGATCGAACAGGGTTGGCAAAACTGTTTTTT	CASSQDRTGLAKLFF
once	-	TRBV19	TRBJ2-1	15	TGTGCCAGTAGCCCCCAGGGGCTAGTCGACAATGAGCAGTTCTTC	CASSPQGLVDNEQFF